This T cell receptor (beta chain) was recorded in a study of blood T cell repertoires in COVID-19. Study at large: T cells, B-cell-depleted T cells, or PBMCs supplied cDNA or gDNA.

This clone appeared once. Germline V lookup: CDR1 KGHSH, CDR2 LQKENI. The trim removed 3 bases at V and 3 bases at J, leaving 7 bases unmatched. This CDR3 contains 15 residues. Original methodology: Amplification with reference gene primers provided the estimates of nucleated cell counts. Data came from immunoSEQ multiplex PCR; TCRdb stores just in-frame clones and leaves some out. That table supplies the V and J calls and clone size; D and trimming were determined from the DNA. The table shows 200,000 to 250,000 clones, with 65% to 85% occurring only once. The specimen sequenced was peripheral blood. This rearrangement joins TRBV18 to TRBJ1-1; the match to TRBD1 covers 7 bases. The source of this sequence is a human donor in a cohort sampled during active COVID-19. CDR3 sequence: CASSPRRGRDTEAFF. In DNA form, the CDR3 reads TGTGCCAGCTCACCGCGAAGGGGGCGGGACACTGAAGCTTTCTTT.